This TCR beta chain was captured in a study of blood T cells in healthy people across ages (dated by TCRdb to 2013 to 2016). Regarding the study in general: Template switching captured roughly one uniquely barcoded TCR beta cDNA molecule per two T cells in model experiments. Donors were grouped into four age groups: young (average 16 years), middle-aged (less than 40), aged (around 60) and long-lived (just over 80). Age-related changes in TCR beta repertoire diversity were measured in the study by deep sequencing normalized with unique cDNA molecular identifiers. The study analyzed two additional independent replicas of 1 million unique cDNA reads from the same blood draw for two donors, one aged 18 to 30 and one aged 80 or older.

The study at large found these results: Compared with the aged group, the long-lived group had more naive CD4+ T cells, fewer expanded clones and increased TCR diversity, suggesting age selection. The percentage of naive T cells measured by flow cytometry correlated strongly with observed TCR beta diversity. Conclusive comparison of naive and antigen-experienced compartments was prevented by the profiling of bulk unsorted PBMCs. Estimates of total diversity based on one million sequenced T cells were considered lower bounds and underestimates. The CMV infection status of donors was not known, potentially confounding age-related changes in expanded clonotypes. As age increased, observed TCR beta diversity per million T cells dropped in a roughly linear way, and a significant reduction was already evident by age 40.

Libraries were constructed by 5' RACE. TCRdb lists the instrument as Illumina HiSeq 2500. The second PCR ran for about 6 to 11 cycles and used a J-beta primer mix along with a sample-barcoded 5' primer. Each TCR beta cDNA molecule received a unique molecular identifier from a template-switch 5' adaptor carrying 12 random nucleotides. Each sample yielded at least 2.5 million CDR3-containing paired-end reads. First-strand cDNA synthesis was performed from all RNA using the Mint cDNA synthesis kit, with priming by a TRBC-specific oligonucleotide. All cDNA was treated with uracil-DNA glycosylase and then went through a first 18-cycle PCR with the universal primers M1SS and BC2_uni_R. The paper's data handling went like this. For normalization, 1 million high-quality reads were randomly selected from each sample, with every read carrying a distinct molecular identifier. Reads sharing molecular identifiers were discarded rather than binned into consensus sequences. CDR3 identification, clonotype clustering and error correction used MiTCR with a Q25 quality threshold and the strictest error-elimination algorithm. A nonparametric unseen species model with Euler transformation was used to estimate a lower bound on total TCR beta diversity. TCRdb trimmed the raw reads at Q25, called clones with MiXCR and kept productive beta chains. Rows with one shared CDR3 protein collapse into an entry with the most common genes and DNA. These V and J calls are TCRdb output, not the study's own analysis. A total of 800,000 to 950,000 distinct CDR3 sequences appear in this sample, approximately 32% of them only once. The ten largest make up about a tenth of the sample.

To note about this clonotype: The clone's antigen remains unknown. Germline and junction disagree at one end, which may indicate a read error.

Systemically healthy Caucasian individuals from Russia, 39 in total and aged roughly 6 to 95 years, were included as donors. Ten milliliters of peripheral blood were collected from each donor into EDTA-treated Vacutainer tubes. Ficoll-Paque density-gradient centrifugation was used to isolate PBMCs, with at least 6 million obtained per sample. Total RNA, at least 6 micrograms per sample, was extracted from PBMCs with Trizol reagent. Naive CD45RAhigh/CD27high T cell percentages were measured by flow cytometry on a PBMC aliquot from every donor. The CDR3 covers 16 residues, taking in both the cysteine and the phenylalanine. Only the CDR3 region is kept as DNA, spanning 48 bases read in frame from base 1. These data are also associated with another study on T cells of mothers and their children. That second report states: The donors were nine systemically healthy Caucasian individuals, made up of three mothers and their six children. cDNA synthesis consumed the entire amount of extracted RNA, loaded at approximately 1.4 ug RNA in each 15 ul reaction. In the second PCR, the M1S primer added sample barcodes and 2-4 random nucleotides. Each mother yielded over 8.5 million TCR beta CDR3 reads and each child roughly 3.1 million reads. Thymic selection shapes the output of TCR recombination in a similar way in related and unrelated pairs, and inherited differences have a minor effect. Normalized repertoire overlap was always found to be slightly, but never significantly, higher in related mother-child pairs than in unrelated mother-child pairs. Persistent microchimeric T cell clones were not detected, at a sensitivity of about 99 clones per million clonotypes. Deep NGS was used in the study to compare the TCR beta repertoires of mothers and children and to look for features that separate related mother-child pairs from unrelated individuals. On average, the children were roughly 10 +/- 4 years old, while the mothers were roughly 40 +/- 4 years old. After adapters were ligated using NEBNext reagents, the libraries underwent 100+100 nt paired-end sequencing on an Illumina HiSeq 2000. To avoid cross-contamination, the mother libraries and the child libraries were prepared a month apart and sequenced in separate runs. Each donor had between 500,000 and 2,000,000 distinct TCR beta clonotypes identified. Naive TCR beta clonotypes were estimated from low-frequency clonotypes matched to each donor's FACS-determined naive share, without sorting.

The rearrangement combines TRBV12-3 or TRBV12-4 with TRBJ2-2, with 9 middle bases fitting TRBD1. The sequence was obtained from a woman aged 40 to 50 in good health. The sequenced sample was blood. The CDR3: CASSQTGGSTTGELCF. The DNA sequence follows: TGTGCCAGCAGTCAGACAGGGGGGTCAACGACCGGGGAGCTGTGTTTT.